The clone carrying this TCR beta chain was detected only once. This record belongs to a study of blood T cell repertoires in COVID-19. Study-level information: Sources were T cells, B-cell-depleted T cells, or PBMCs; the material itself was cDNA or gDNA.

Using immunoSEQ multiplex PCR, the repertoire was profiled, and TCRdb retains in-frame clones only, with some absent. The sample holds 90,000 or so clones; roughly 90% are singletons and the top ten take roughly 1.2%. Trimming stripped 2 bases from V and 0 bases from J, with 9 bases between. This CDR3 has 15 amino acids. Germline V gives CDR1 SGHRS, CDR2 YFSETQ. The TCR was taken from a man older than 75 with active or convalescent COVID-19. The sample taken for sequencing was peripheral blood. The J gene is TRBJ1-3, the V gene TRBV5-1, with D tentatively TRBD1 (6 bases). The CDR3 reads CASSLQGLSGNTIYF. DNA for the CDR3: TGCGCCAGCAGCTTACAGGGCCTCTCTGGAAACACCATATATTTT.